These T cell receptor beta chains were read from a single sample in a study of OX40 agonist ivuxolimab in advanced cancers. Generated by immunoSEQ multiplex PCR, the TCRdb table keeps only in-frame clones and is missing some. The repertoire includes tens of thousands of clones, roughly 90% of them detected once, and around 3.5% sits in the top ten. The sequencing here drew on CD4+ or CD8+ T cells sorted from blood, taken in a trial of the OX40 agonist ivuxolimab. These receptors were collected from an adult with an advanced solid tumor such as melanoma, head and neck, liver or kidney cancer. Both conserved end residues are part of each CDR3. The order of the fields is V gene, J gene, clone size, D gene, CDR3 DNA, CDR3 protein. A D gene is named only where the DNA matches it firmly. The size field is filled for only some rows; it gives once, few, many or a size class.

>TRBV11-2|TRBJ1-5|-|-
TGTGCCAGCAGCTGGGGGGTGAATCAGCCCCAGCATTTT
CASSWGVNQPQHF
>TRBV7-6|TRBJ2-2|-|TRBD1
TGTGCCAGCAGCTCACGAAGGACAGGGGGGGGCACCGGGGAGCTGTTTTTT
CASSSRRTGGGTGELFF
>TRBV4-1|TRBJ1-1|-|TRBD1
TGCGCCAGCAGCTCACGACAGGGTAGGGTGAACACTGAAGCTTTCTTT
CASSSRQGRVNTEAFF
>TRBV7-9|TRBJ2-1|-|-
TGTGCCAGCAGCTTATCCGTCGCCTTCTGGAGCTCCTACAATGAGCAGTTCTTC
CASSLSVAFWSSYNEQFF
>TRBV2|TRBJ2-3|-|-
TGTGCCAGCAGGGGAGGAGCGCCCCGGCAGTATTTT
CASRGGAPRQYF
>TRBV10-2|TRBJ2-5|-|TRBD1
TGCGCCAGCAGTGAGTCGAATGGCAGGGGGCAAGAGACCCAGTACTTC
CASSESNGRGQETQYF
>TRBV11-2|TRBJ2-7|-|-
TGTGCCAGCAGCCCAAGCGCCGCGGGGCTCAGCTCCTACGAGCAGTACTTC
CASSPSAAGLSSYEQYF
>TRBV27|TRBJ2-2|-|-
TGTGCCAGCAAATTGAAGGGGGAGCTGTTTTTT
CASKLKGELFF
>TRBV28|TRBJ2-7|-|-
TGTGCCAGCAGTTTACCCAGTTCCGAGCAGTACTTC
CASSLPSSEQYF
>TRBV5-1|TRBJ1-1|-|-
TGCGCCAGCAGCTTGGCTCAGGGTATGAACACTGAAGCTTTCTTT
CASSLAQGMNTEAFF
>TRBV12-5|TRBJ1-4|-|-
TGTGCTGGACCCCCGGGAGGTACTAATGAAAAACTGTTTTTT
CAGPPGGTNEKLFF
>TRBV9|TRBJ1-6|-|-
TGTGCCAGCAGCCCCAGTCTATCGGGGCCCCTCCACTTT
CASSPSLSGPLHF
>TRBV5-4|TRBJ1-3|-|-
TGTGCCAGCAGCTACGAAGGAACTGGAAACACCATATATTTT
CASSYEGTGNTIYF
>TRBV7-2|TRBJ1-1|-|-
TGTGCCAGCAGCTTAGTGTCTGGGGCCGAAACTGAAGCTTTCTTT
CASSLVSGAETEAFF
>TRBV4-2|TRBJ1-1|-|-
TGTGCCAGCAGATCCAAGGGGTTCTTACCTTCGGGGCCGAACACTGAAGCTTTCTTT
CASRSKGFLPSGPNTEAFF
>TRBV5-1|TRBJ1-1|-|-
TGCGCCAGCAGTCCAGACAGGTTGAGCACCGAAGCTTTCTTT
CASSPDRLSTEAFF
>TRBV27|TRBJ2-1|-|TRBD2
TGTGCCAGCAGTCCGGGGACTAGCGGGAGAGCTGAGCAGTTCTTC
CASSPGTSGRAEQFF
>TRBV7-9|TRBJ1-1|-|-
TGTGCCAGCAGAAGGGTAGTCGGCACTGAAGCTTTCTTT
CASRRVVGTEAFF
>TRBV6-1|TRBJ1-5|once|-
TGTGCCAGCTCCCAATGGAGACTTAGCAATCAGCCCCAGCATTTT
CASSQWRLSNQPQHF
>TRBV19|TRBJ2-6|-|-
TGTGCCAGTAGTATGGGATCCTCTGGGGCCAACGTCCTGACTTTC
CASSMGSSGANVLTF
>TRBV29-1|TRBJ2-1|-|-
TGCAGCGTTTCAAGGGAGAATGAGCAGTTCTTC
CSVSRENEQFF
>TRBV5-8|TRBJ2-7|-|-
TGTGCCAGCAGAAGGCGGGACCTGAGCTCCTACGAGCAGTACTTC
CASRRRDLSSYEQYF